This TCR beta chain stems from a study of cytomegalovirus exposure and HLA in healthy donors. The PCR made use of 60 Vbeta and 13 Jbeta primers. Original data processing: An analysis that came later counted around 80 million unique TCR beta chains, roughly 11 million shared. Measured with immunoSEQ multiplex PCR; TCRdb has only the in-frame clones, and not every one. D and trimming were read from the DNA, whereas the V and J calls and clone size are those reported in that table. The table shows around 100,000 clones, with 60% to 85% occurring only once. The CDR3 is 15 residues long. Trimming took 3 bases from V and 6 from J; bases not matched to a gene: 6. In germline, CDR1 is GTSNPN, CDR2 SVGIG (reference sequence). Study outcomes and limitations: Despite most TCR sequences being rare, some public TCRs occurred in many donors. The classifier was said to identify cytomegalovirus status with high specificity and sensitivity. Owing to their indistinguishability, certain V segments, notably TRBV6-2 and TRBV6-3, were excluded.

A remark on this clone: Its antigen is unknown.

The TCR sequence derives from a man aged 50 to 59 in good health and CMV-seronegative. Source material: PBMCs. The chain employs TRBV30 and TRBJ2-7; 15 bases agree with TRBD2. CDR3 amino acids: CAWRNTGLAGGEQYF. The CDR3 bases are TGTGCCTGGAGGAACACGGGACTAGCGGGAGGCGAGCAGTACTTC.